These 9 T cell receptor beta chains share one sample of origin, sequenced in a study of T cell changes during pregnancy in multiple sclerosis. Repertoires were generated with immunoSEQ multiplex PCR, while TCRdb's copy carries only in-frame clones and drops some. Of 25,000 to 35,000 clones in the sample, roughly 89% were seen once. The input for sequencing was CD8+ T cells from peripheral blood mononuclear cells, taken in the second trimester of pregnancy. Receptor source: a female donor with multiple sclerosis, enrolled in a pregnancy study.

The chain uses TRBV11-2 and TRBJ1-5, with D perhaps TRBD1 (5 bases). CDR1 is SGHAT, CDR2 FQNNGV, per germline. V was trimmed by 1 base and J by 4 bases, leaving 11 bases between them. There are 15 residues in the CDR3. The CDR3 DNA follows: TGTGCCAGCAGCTTAGGCCCAGGGTTAAATCAGCCCCAGCATTTT. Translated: CASSLGPGLNQPQHF.

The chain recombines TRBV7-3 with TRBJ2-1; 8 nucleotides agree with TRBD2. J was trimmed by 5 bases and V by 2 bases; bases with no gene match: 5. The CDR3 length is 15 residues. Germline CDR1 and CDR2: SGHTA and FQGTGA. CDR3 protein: CASSLGGTSHNEQFF. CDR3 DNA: TGTGCCAGCAGCTTAGGTGGGACTAGTCACAATGAGCAGTTCTTC.

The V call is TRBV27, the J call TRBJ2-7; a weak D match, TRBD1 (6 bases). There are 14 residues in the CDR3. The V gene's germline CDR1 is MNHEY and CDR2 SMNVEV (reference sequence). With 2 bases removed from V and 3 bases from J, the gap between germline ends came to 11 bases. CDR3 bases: TGTGCCAGCAGTTTAGGTCAGGGGAACTACGAGCAGTACTTC. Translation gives CASSLGQGNYEQYF.

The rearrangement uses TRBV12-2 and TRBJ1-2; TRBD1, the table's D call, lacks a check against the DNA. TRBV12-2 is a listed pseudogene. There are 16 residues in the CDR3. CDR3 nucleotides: TGTGCAAGTCGCTGTGTGGGGCGAGCCCCGTCCTATGGCTACACCTTC. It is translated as CASRCVGRAPSYGYTF.

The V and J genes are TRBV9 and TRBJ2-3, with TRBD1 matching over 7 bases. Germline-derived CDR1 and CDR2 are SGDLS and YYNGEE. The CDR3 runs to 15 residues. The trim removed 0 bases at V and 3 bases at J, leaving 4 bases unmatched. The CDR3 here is CASSVEGTVTDTQYF. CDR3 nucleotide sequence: TGTGCCAGCAGCGTAGAAGGGACAGTTACAGATACGCAGTATTTT.

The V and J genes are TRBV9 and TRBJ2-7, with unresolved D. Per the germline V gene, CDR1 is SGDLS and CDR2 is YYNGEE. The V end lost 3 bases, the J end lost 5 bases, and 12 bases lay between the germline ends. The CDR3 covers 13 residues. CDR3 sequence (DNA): TGTGCCAGCAGCGCCCCGAGGAGCCACGAGCAGTACTTC. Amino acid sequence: CASSAPRSHEQYF.

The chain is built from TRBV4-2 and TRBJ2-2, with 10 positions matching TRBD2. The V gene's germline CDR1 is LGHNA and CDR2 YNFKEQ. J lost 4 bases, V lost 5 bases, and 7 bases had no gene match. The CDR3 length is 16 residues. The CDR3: CASSSERGGGTGELFF. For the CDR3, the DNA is TGTGCCAGCAGCTCCGAGCGGGGGGGAGGCACCGGGGAGCTGTTTTTT.

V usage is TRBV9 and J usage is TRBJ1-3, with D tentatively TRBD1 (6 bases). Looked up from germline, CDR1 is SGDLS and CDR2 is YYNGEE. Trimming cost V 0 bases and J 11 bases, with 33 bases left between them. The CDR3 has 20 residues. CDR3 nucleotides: TGTGCCAGCAGCGTAGGGCAGAGTCCTGGACAGACCGAATTTCGTATCCCCATATATTTT. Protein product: CASSVGQSPGQTEFRIPIYF.

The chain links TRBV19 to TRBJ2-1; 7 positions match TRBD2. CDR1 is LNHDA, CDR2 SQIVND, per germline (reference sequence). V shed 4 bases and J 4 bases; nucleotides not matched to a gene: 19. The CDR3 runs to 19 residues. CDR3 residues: CASSTSSLTSDLFYNEQFF. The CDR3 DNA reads TGTGCCAGTAGTACTTCCTCACTCACTAGCGACCTATTTTACAATGAGCAGTTCTTC.